These 5 T cell receptor beta chains came from one sample sequenced in a study of T cells in Graves' hyperthyroidism and ophthalmopathy (dated by TCRdb to between 2018 and 2020). Library method: multiplex PCR. Sequencing took place on an Illumina HiSeq 2000. The TCR beta CDR3 regions were amplified from the RNA transcripts. For the first round of RT-PCR on the TCR CDR3, the HTBI primer set was used together with the Qiagen OneStep RT-PCR kit. TCRdb redid the processing of the public reads, applying fastp at Q25 and MiXCR, and retained in-frame beta chains. Each record represents a unique CDR3 protein, reported with the most common genes and DNA among its rows. This sample lists approximately 700,000 distinct CDR3 sequences; over 15% were detected once. The ten biggest clones cover approximately 8% of the sample. Sample: blood. These receptors were collected from a man aged 18 to 35 with Graves' hyperthyroidism.

The V call is TRBV9, the J call TRBJ2-1, with no clear D. The CDR3 has 12 residues. Germline V gene data show CDR1 as SGDLS and CDR2 as YYNGEE. V lost 0 bases to trimming and J lost 9 bases, with 7 bases between them. The CDR3 DNA sequence: TGTGCCAGCAGCGTAGTCAGCGCTGAGCAGTTCTTC. Encoded protein: CASSVVSAEQFF.

This clonotype has ten or more counts. The chain couples TRBV12-3 or TRBV12-4 to TRBJ2-3; the D is unclear. Trimming shortened V by 7 bases and J by 2 bases, and 10 bases separated the two germline ends. The CDR3 sequence is 13 residues long. CDR3 in DNA: TGTGCCAGCACCGACGGTTTCACAGATACGCAGTATTTT. Amino acid sequence: CASTDGFTDTQYF.

In its sample, this clonotype was seen many times. The rearrangement links TRBV29-1 to TRBJ2-3; TRBD2 might be the D (5 bases). Germline loops: CDR1 SQVTM, CDR2 ANQGSEA. The CDR3 extends over 13 amino acids. V was shortened by 3 bases and J by 2 bases, with 9 bases between the two germline ends. The CDR3 DNA reads as TGCAGCGTTGACGTCGGGATCACAGATACGCAGTATTTT. The encoded protein is CSVDVGITDTQYF.

In this sample, this clonotype turned up many times. The chain carries TRBV27 and TRBJ1-1, with D perhaps matching TRBD1 (6 bases). The CDR3 has 14 residues. Trimming removed 2 bases at V and 4 bases at J, with 11 bases between. Germline values: CDR1 MNHEY, CDR2 SMNVEV (reference sequence). CDR3 protein: CASSLGGVTTEAFF. Here the CDR3 DNA reads TGTGCCAGCAGTTTAGGGGGCGTTACCACTGAAGCTTTCTTT.

This clonotype has only a few counts. The chain joins TRBV7-8 to TRBJ1-5; D gene unclear. Germline assignment: CDR1 SGHVS and CDR2 FQNEAQ. Trimming left V 3 bases short and J 3 bases short, with 6 bases between. The CDR3 is 13 amino acids. The CDR3 loop reads CASSFVYNQPQHF. The CDR3 nucleotides read TGTGCCAGCAGCTTTGTTTACAATCAGCCCCAGCATTTT.